The 14 T cell receptor beta chains given below trace back to one sample, sequenced in a study of identical twins. TCRdb fed the 5' RACE reads into MiXCR, producing one record per CDR3 protein. This sample has 540,000 or so distinct CDR3 sequences, with around 22% found just once. The data also belong to a second study, concerning yellow fever vaccine responses in identical twins.

The specimen sequenced was CD4+ T cells sorted from blood. The receptors stem from a woman under 30 in good health.

The gene calls are TRBV7-9 and TRBJ1-1; D is undetermined. The CDR3 totals 13 residues. V was pared by 3 bases and J by 5 bases, with 10 bases between. Germline CDR1 reads SEHNR; CDR2 reads FQNEAQ (reference sequence). The CDR3 nucleotides read TGTGCCAGCAGCTTCGAGGGTGTAACTGAAGCTTTCTTT. Protein: CASSFEGVTEAFF.

This clonotype has only a few counts. The chain links TRBV5-1 to TRBJ2-1; weak D call: TRBD1 (7 bases). V shed 6 bases and J shed 3 bases, with 19 bases lying between them. The CDR3 sequence is 16 residues long. Germline V CDR1 and CDR2: SGHRS, YFSETQ. The CDR3 DNA is TGCGCCAGCAACACCGCAGGGGGAGGACTCTACAATGAGCAGTTCTTC. This sequence encodes CASNTAGGGLYNEQFF.

This CDR3 reads CSAREGGQETQYF. DNA for the CDR3: TGCAGCGCCCGGGAGGGGGGTCAAGAGACCCAGTACTTC. The chain recombines TRBV29-1 with TRBJ2-5, with 8 nucleotides matching TRBD2. The CDR3 loop spans 13 amino acids. Germline loops: CDR1 SQVTM, CDR2 ANQGSEA. With 7 bases clipped from V and 2 bases from J, the junction kept 6 bases outside the gene matches.

The genes are TRBV3-1 and TRBJ2-7; TRBD1 or TRBD2 may be the D gene (5 bases each). Per the germline V gene, CDR1 is LGHDT and CDR2 is YNNKEL (reference sequence). CDR3 size: 18 residues. V was trimmed by 3 bases and J by 0 bases, leaving 21 bases between them. CDR3 sequence reads: CASSHRGKWDPVSYEQYF. The CDR3 DNA reads as TGTGCCAGCAGCCACAGAGGAAAATGGGACCCCGTCTCCTACGAGCAGTACTTC.

The chain uses TRBV27 and TRBJ1-4; D gene unclear. CDR3 length equals 14 residues. Trimming took 5 bases from V and 7 from J, leaving 14 bases between them. The germline V gene has CDR1 MNHEY and CDR2 SMNVEV (reference sequence). The CDR3: CASSPYPVGEKLFF. The CDR3 DNA reads as TGTGCCAGCAGTCCGTACCCCGTCGGTGAAAAACTGTTTTTT.

The J gene is TRBJ2-7, the V gene TRBV6-1, with D possibly being TRBD2 (5 bases). V was cut by 3 bases and J by 2 bases, with 14 bases left in between. Germline V gene lookup returns CDR1 MNHNS and CDR2 SASEGT. This CDR3 comprises 15 residues. The CDR3 spells CASSDMPPRAYEQYF. The DNA of the CDR3 is TGTGCCAGCAGTGATATGCCCCCGAGGGCCTACGAGCAGTACTTC.

This clonotype occurred a few times. The chain combines TRBV28 with TRBJ2-1; D not certain. V lost 6 bases and J lost 0, with 18 bases in between. Per the germline V gene, CDR1 is MDHEN and CDR2 is SYDVKM. The CDR3 is 17 residues long. CDR3 in DNA: TGTGCCAGCAGCCCCCCCGGCAAACAAAACTCCTACAATGAGCAGTTCTTC. It specifies CASSPPGKQNSYNEQFF.

This clonotype was observed a few times. The rearrangement uses TRBV10-3 and TRBJ2-3, with TRBD2 matching over 11 bases. V lost 11 bases to trimming and J lost 5 bases; unmatched junction nucleotides: 6. Germline values: CDR1 ENHRY, CDR2 SYGVKD. This CDR3 has 13 residues. This CDR3 is CASTSGREDTQYF. CDR3 nucleotides: TGTGCCTCTACTAGCGGGAGAGAAGATACGCAGTATTTT.

The DNA of the CDR3 is TGTGCCAGCAGCGCCGCGGGAGGTGCCGAGCAGTACGTC. This gives the protein CASSAAGGAEQYV. The chain couples TRBV7-9 to TRBJ2-7; 8 bases map to TRBD2. V lost 5 bases, J lost 6 bases, and 6 bases stayed unmatched. The V gene's germline CDR1 is SEHNR and CDR2 FQNEAQ (reference sequence). The CDR3 covers 13 residues.

The CDR3 DNA sequence: TGTGCCAGCAGTCAATCGAGGAAGATGGGGCTCTTCAAAGGGGGGCAGTACGTC. This translates into CASSQSRKMGLFKGGQYV. V gene TRBV23-1 combines with J gene TRBJ2-7, with D possibly being TRBD1 (6 bases). TRBV23-1 belongs to the ORF category, with a function that is uncertain. CDR3 size: 18 residues.

The V call is TRBV5-1, the J call TRBJ1-6, with 7 bases that match TRBD1. The CDR3 is 14 amino acids. Germline V gene data show CDR1 as SGHRS and CDR2 as YFSETQ. The V gene end was trimmed by 4 bases and the J gene end by 11 bases; junction bases not matched to a gene: 9. CDR3 residues: CASSATGVDAPLHF. The DNA for the CDR3 is TGCGCCAGCAGCGCAACAGGGGTTGATGCACCCCTCCACTTT. Filled out from reference TRBV5-1 and TRBJ1-6, the complete variable domain reads KAGVTQTPRYLIKTRGQQVTLSCSPISGHRSVSWYQQTPGQGLQFLFEYFSETQRNKGNFPGRFSGRQFSNSRSEMNVSTLELGDSALYLCASSATGVDAPLHFGNGTRLTVT.

This clonotype was seen more than once but under ten times. The chain joins TRBV28 to TRBJ1-1; D gene unclear. The CDR3 is 14 residues long. Trimming pared 6 bases from V and 0 bases from J, leaving 11 bases between. From germline, CDR1 is MDHEN and CDR2 SYDVKM. CDR3: CASSEVRMNTEAFF. CDR3 in DNA: TGTGCCAGCAGCGAAGTCCGAATGAACACTGAAGCTTTCTTT.

In its sample, this clonotype was seen once. The V call is TRBV15, the J call TRBJ2-1; the D is unclear. Per germline, CDR1 LNHNV and CDR2 YYDKDF (reference sequence). The V end lost 5 bases, the J end lost 2 bases, and 10 bases lay between the germline ends. The CDR3 runs to 14 residues. CDR3 protein: CATSAGVTYNEQFF. CDR3 sequence (DNA): TGTGCCACCAGCGCCGGCGTGACCTACAATGAGCAGTTCTTC.

In its sample, this clonotype was seen a few times. This rearrangement joins TRBV6-1 to TRBJ2-1, with 7 nucleotides matching TRBD2. Per germline, CDR1 MNHNS and CDR2 SASEGT. CDR3 length: 14 residues. V lost 6 bases, J lost 10 bases, and 12 bases stayed unmatched. CDR3 amino acids: CASRTPGLPREQFF. CDR3 coding DNA: TGTGCCAGCAGGACCCCGGGACTACCTCGCGAGCAGTTCTTC.